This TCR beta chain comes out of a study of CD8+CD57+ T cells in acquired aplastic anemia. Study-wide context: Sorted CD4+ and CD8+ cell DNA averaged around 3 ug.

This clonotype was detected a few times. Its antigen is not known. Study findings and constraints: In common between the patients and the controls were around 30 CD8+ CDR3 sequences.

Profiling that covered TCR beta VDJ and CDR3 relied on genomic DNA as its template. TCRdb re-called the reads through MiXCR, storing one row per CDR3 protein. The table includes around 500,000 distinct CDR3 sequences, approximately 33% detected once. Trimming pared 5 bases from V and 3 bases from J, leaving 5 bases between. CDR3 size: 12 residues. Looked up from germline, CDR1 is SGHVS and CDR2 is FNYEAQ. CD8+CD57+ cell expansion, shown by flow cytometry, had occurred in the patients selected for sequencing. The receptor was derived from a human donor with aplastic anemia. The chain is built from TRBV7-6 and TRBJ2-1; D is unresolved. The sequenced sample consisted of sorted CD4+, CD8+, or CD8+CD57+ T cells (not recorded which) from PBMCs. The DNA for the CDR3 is TGTGCCAGCAGCCTAATCTACAATGAGCAGTTCTTC. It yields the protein CASSLIYNEQFF.